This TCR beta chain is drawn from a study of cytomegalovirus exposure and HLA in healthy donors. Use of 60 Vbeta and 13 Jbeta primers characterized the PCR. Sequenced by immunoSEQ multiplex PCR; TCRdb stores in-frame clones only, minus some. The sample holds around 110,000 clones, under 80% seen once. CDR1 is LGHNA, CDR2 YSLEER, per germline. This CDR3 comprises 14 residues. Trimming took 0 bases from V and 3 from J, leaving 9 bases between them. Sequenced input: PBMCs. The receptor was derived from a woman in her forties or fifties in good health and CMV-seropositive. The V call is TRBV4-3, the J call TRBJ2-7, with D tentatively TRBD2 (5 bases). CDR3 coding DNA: TGCGCCAGCAGCCAAGATCGGGGATACTACGAGCAGTACTTC. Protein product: CASSQDRGYYEQYF.